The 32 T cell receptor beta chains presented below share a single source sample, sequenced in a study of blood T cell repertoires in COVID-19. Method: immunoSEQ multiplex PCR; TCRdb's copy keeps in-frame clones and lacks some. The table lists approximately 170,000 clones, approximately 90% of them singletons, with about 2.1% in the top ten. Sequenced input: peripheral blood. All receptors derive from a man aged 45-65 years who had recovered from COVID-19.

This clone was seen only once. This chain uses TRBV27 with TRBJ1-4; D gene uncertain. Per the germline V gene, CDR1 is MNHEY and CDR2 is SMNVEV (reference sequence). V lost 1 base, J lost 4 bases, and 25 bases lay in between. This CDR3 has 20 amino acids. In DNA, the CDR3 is TGTGCCAGCAGTTTATTCCCCCTTCGGGGTCCAGCGATATATAATGAAAAACTGTTTTTT. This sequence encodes CASSLFPLRGPAIYNEKLFF.

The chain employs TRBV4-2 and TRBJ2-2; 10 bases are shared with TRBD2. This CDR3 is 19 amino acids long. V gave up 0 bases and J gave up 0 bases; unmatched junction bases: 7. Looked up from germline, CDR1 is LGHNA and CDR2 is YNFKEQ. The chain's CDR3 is CASSQDLAGESANTGELFF. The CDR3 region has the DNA TGTGCCAGCAGCCAAGATCTAGCGGGGGAGTCCGCGAACACCGGGGAGCTGTTTTTT.

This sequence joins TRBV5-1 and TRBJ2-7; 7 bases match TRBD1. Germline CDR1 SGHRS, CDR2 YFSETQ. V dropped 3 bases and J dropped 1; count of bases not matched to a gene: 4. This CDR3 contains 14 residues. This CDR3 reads CASSSRQGSYEQYF. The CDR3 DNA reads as TGCGCCAGCAGCTCACGACAGGGATCCTACGAGCAGTACTTC.

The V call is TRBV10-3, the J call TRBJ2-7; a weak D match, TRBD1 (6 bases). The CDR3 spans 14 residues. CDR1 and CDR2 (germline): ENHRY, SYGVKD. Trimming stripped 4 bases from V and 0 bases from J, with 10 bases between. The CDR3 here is CAISGGDNSYEQYF. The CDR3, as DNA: TGTGCCATCAGTGGTGGGGACAACTCCTACGAGCAGTACTTC.

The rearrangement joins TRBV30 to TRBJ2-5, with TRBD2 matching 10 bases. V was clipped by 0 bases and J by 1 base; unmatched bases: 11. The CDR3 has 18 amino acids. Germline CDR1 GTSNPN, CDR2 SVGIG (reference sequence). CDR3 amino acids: CAWSVWGASGGPQETQYF. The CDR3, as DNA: TGTGCCTGGAGTGTATGGGGGGCTAGCGGGGGTCCCCAAGAGACCCAGTACTTC.

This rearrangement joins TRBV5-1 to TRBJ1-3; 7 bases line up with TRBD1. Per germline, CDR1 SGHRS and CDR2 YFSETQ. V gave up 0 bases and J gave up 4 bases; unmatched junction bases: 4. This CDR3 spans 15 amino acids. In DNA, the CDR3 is TGCGCCAGCAGCTTGGGACAGGGTGCAGGAAACACCATATATTTT. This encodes CASSLGQGAGNTIYF. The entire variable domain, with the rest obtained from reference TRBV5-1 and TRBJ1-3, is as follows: KAGVTQTPRYLIKTRGQQVTLSCSPISGHRSVSWYQQTPGQGLQFLFEYFSETQRNKGNFPGRFSGRQFSNSRSEMNVSTLELGDSALYLCASSLGQGAGNTIYFGEGSWLTVV.

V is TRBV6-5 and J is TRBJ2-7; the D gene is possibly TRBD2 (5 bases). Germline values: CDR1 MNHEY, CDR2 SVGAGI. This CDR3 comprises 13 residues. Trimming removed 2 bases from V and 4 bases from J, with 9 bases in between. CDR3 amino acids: CASSYGERYEQYF. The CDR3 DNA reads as TGTGCCAGCAGTTACGGGGAGCGGTACGAGCAGTACTTC.

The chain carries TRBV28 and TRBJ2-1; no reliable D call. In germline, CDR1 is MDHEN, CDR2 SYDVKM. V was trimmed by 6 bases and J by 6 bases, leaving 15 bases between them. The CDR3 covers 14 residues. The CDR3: CASRPPTVFNEQFF. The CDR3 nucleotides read TGTGCCAGCAGGCCCCCCACGGTTTTCAATGAGCAGTTCTTC.

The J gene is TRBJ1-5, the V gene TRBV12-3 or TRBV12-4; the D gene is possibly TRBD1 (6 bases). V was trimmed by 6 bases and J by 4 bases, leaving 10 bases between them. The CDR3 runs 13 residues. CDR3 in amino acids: CASSGQLNQPQHF. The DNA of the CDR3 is TGTGCCAGCAGCGGACAGTTGAATCAGCCCCAGCATTTT.

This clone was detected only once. CDR3 in DNA: TGTGCCAGCAGCTTGGCCGGAATAGCGGGGGTGGAGACCCAGTACTTC. Amino acid sequence: CASSLAGIAGVETQYF. The chain employs TRBV5-5 and TRBJ2-5; 9 nucleotides line up with TRBD2. CDR1 is SGHKS and CDR2 is YYEKEE in the germline V gene (reference sequence). The CDR3 contains 16 residues. V lost 0 bases to trimming and J lost 5 bases; unmatched junction nucleotides: 8. The complete variable domain, with remaining parts taken from reference TRBV5-5 and TRBJ2-5, reads DAGVTQSPTHLIKTRGQQVTLRCSPISGHKSVSWYQQVLGQGPQFIFQYYEKEERGRGNFPDRFSARQFPNYSSELNVNALLLGDSALYLCASSLAGIAGVETQYFGPGTRLLVL.

CDR3 protein: CASSYSSGGSYNEQFF. CDR3 in DNA: TGTGCCAGTAGTTATAGTAGCGGGGGCTCCTACAATGAGCAGTTCTTC. This chain uses TRBV19 with TRBJ2-1; 9 bases are a match to TRBD2. The V gene's germline CDR1 is LNHDA and CDR2 SQIVND (reference sequence). The V gene end was trimmed by 5 bases and the J gene end by 0 bases; junction bases not matched to a gene: 5. There are 16 residues in the CDR3.

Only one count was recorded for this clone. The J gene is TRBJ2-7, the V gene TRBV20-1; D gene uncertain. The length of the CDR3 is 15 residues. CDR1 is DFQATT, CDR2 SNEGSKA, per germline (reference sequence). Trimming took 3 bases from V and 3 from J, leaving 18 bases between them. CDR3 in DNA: TGCAGTGCTAGTCCCCTTCGCGGAAAAATCTACGAGCAGTACTTC. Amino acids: CSASPLRGKIYEQYF.

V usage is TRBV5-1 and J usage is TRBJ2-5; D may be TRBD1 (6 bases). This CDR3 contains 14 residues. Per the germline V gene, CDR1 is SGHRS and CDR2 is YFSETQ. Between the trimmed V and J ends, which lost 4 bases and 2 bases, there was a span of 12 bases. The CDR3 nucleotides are TGCGCCAGCAGCCCAGGACAGAAGCAAGAGACCCAGTACTTC. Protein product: CASSPGQKQETQYF.

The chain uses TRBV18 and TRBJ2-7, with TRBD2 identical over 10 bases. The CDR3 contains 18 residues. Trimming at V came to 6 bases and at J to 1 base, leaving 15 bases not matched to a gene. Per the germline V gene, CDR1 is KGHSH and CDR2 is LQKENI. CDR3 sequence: CASSALGVSGRSSYEQYF. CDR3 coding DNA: TGTGCCAGCTCGGCGCTTGGGGTTAGCGGGAGGAGTTCCTACGAGCAGTACTTC.

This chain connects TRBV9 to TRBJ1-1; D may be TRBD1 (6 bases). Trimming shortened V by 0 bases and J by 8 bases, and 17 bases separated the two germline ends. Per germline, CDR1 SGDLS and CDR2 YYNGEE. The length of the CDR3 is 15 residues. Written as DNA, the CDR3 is TGTGCCAGCAGCGTAGAGGGGGTGGGCCTCGGGGAAGCTTTCTTT. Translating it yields CASSVEGVGLGEAFF.

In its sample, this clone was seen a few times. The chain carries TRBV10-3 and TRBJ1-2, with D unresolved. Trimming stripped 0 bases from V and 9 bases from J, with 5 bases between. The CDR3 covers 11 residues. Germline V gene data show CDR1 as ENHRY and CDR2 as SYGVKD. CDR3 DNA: TGTGCCATCAGTGAGTCGTACAGCTACACCTTC. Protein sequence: CAISESYSYTF.

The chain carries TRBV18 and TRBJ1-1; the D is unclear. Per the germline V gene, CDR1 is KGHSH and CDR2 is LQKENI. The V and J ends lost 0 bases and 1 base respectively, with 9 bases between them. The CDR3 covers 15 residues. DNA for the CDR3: TGTGCCAGCTCACCACCGGGCTTTTCGAACACTGAAGCTTTCTTT. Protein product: CASSPPGFSNTEAFF.

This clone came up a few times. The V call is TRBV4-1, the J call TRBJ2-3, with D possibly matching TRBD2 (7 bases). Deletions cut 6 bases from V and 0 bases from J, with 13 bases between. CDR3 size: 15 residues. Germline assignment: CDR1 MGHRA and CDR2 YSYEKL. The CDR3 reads CASRWGGTSTDTQYF. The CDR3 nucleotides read TGCGCCAGCAGATGGGGGGGCACTAGCACAGATACGCAGTATTTT.

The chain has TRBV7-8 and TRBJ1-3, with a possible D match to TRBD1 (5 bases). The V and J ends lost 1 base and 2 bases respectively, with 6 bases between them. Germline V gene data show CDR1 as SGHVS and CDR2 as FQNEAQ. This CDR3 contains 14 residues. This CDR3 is CASSLGGAGNTIYF. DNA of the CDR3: TGTGCCAGCAGCTTAGGGGGGGCTGGAAACACCATATATTTT.

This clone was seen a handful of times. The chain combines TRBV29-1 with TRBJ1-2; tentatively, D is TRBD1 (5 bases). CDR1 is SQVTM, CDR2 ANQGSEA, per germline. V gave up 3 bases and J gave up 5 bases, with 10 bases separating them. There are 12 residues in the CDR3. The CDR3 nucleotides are TGCAGCGTTGAGGCCGGGGGGTATGGCTACACCTTC. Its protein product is CSVEAGGYGYTF.

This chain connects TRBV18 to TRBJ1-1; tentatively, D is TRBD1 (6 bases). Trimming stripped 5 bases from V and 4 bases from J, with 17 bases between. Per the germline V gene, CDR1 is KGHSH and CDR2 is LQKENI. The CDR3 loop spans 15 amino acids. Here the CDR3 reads CASSDKATGLTEAFF. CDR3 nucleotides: TGTGCCAGCTCAGACAAGGCGACAGGACTCACTGAAGCTTTCTTT.

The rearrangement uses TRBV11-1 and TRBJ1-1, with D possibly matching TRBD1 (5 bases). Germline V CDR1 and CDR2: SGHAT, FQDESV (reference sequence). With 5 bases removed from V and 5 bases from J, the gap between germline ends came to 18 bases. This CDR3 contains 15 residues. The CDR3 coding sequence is TGTGCCAGCAGCCGAGGGGAGGGCAGAAGGACTGAAGCTTTCTTT. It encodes CASSRGEGRRTEAFF.

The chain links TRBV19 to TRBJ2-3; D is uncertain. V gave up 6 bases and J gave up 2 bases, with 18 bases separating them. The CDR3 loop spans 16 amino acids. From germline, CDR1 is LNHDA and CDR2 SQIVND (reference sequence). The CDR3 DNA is TGTGCCAGTAGCCAGTTCGAAGACACCGACACAGATACGCAGTATTTT. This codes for CASSQFEDTDTDTQYF.

CDR3 in DNA: TGCGCCAGCAGCCAAGTCGCGCAAAGCTCCTACGAGCAGTACTTC. Its translation is CASSQVAQSSYEQYF. The rearrangement joins TRBV4-3 to TRBJ2-7; no clear D gene. This CDR3 region has 15 residues. The germline V gene encodes CDR1 LGHNA and CDR2 YSLEER. Trimming left V 1 base short and J 0 bases short, with 10 bases between.

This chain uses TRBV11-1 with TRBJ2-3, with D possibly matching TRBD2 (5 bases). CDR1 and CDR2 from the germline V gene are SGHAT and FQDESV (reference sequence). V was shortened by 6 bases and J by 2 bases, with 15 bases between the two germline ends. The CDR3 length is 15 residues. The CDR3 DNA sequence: TGTGCCAGCAGTCTCCGGGGTTATCCCACAGATACGCAGTATTTT. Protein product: CASSLRGYPTDTQYF. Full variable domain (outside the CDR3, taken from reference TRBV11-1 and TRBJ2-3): EAEVAQSPRYKITEKSQAVAFWCDPISGHATLYWYRQILGQGPELLVQFQDESVVDDSQLPKDRFSAERLKGVDSTLKIQPAELGDSAMYLCASSLRGYPTDTQYFGPGTRLTVL.

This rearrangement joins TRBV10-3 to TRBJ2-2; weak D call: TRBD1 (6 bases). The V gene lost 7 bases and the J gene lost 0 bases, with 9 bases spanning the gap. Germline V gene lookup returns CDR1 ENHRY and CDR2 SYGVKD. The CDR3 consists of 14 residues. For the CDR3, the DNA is TGTGCCATCAAAAGGACAGCGAACACCGGGGAGCTGTTTTTT. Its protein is CAIKRTANTGELFF.

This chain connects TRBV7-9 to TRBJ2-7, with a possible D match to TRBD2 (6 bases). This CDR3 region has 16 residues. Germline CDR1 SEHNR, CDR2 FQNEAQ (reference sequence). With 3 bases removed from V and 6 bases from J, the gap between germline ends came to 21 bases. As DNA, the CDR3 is TGTGCCAGCAGCTTGGGAGGTGGGGGTACCCTAAGCGAGCAGTACTTC. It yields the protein CASSLGGGGTLSEQYF.

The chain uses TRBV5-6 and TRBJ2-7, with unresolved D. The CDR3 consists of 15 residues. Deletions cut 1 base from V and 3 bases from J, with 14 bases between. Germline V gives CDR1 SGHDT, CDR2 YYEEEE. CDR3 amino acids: CASSLNSFVVYEQYF. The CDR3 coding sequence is TGTGCCAGCAGCTTGAACAGTTTCGTTGTCTACGAGCAGTACTTC. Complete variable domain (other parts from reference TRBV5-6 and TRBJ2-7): DAGVTQSPTHLIKTRGQQVTLRCSPKSGHDTVSWYQQALGQGPQFIFQYYEEEERQRGNFPDRFSGHQFPNYSSELNVNALLLGDSALYLCASSLNSFVVYEQYFGPGTRLTVT.

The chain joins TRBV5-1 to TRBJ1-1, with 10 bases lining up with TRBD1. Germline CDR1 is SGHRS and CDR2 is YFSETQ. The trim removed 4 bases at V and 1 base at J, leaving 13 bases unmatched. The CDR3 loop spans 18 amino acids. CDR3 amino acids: CASSAHRDRGLSNTEAFF. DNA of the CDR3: TGCGCCAGCAGCGCACACCGGGACAGGGGACTATCGAACACTGAAGCTTTCTTT. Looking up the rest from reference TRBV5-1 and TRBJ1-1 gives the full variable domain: KAGVTQTPRYLIKTRGQQVTLSCSPISGHRSVSWYQQTPGQGLQFLFEYFSETQRNKGNFPGRFSGRQFSNSRSEMNVSTLELGDSALYLCASSAHRDRGLSNTEAFFGQGTRLTVV.

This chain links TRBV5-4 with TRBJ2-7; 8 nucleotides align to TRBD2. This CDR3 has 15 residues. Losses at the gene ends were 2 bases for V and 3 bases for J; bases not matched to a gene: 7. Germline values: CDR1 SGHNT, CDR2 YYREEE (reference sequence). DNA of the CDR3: TGTGCCAGCAGCTTTGGGACTAGGCGCGTCTACGAGCAGTACTTC. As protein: CASSFGTRRVYEQYF.

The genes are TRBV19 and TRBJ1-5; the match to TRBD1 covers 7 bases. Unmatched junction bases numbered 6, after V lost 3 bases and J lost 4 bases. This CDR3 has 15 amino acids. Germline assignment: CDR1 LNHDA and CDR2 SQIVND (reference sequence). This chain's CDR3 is CASSILHRGNQPQHF. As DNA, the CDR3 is TGTGCCAGTAGTATTCTACACAGGGGAAATCAGCCCCAGCATTTT.

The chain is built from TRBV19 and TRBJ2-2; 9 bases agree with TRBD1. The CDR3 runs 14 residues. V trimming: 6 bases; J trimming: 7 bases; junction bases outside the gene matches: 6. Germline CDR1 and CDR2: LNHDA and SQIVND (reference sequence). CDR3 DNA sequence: TGTGCCAGTAGCCCGGGACAGGGCATCGGGGAGCTGTTTTTT. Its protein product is CASSPGQGIGELFF.